Following are 11 T cell receptor beta chains from one sample sequenced in a study of cytomegalovirus exposure and HLA in healthy donors. Clones were sequenced by immunoSEQ multiplex PCR, and TCRdb holds only the in-frame ones, with some missing. This sample has under 250,000 clones, with about 90% found just once. Sequencing input: PBMCs. All receptors derive from a man aged 18-30 years in good health and CMV-seropositive.

The chain links TRBV29-1 to TRBJ2-7; D unclear. CDR1 is SQVTM, CDR2 ANQGSEA, per germline. The ends were cut back, 0 bases at V and 11 bases at J, with 11 bases in the middle. The CDR3 loop spans 11 amino acids. The CDR3 DNA reads as TGCAGCGTTGAAGATGGGTTGGTCGAGTACTTC. This gives the protein CSVEDGLVEYF.

The gene calls are TRBV2 and TRBJ2-7, with no clear D. The CDR3 covers 13 residues. Looked up from germline, CDR1 is SNHLY and CDR2 is FYNNEI. The germline V and J ends were trimmed by 6 bases and 3 bases, with 12 bases remaining between them. The CDR3 here is CASSLRSIYEQYF. CDR3 DNA: TGTGCCAGCAGCCTAAGGTCCATCTACGAGCAGTACTTC.

The genes are TRBV27 and TRBJ2-7; TRBD2 agrees at 10 bases. Germline CDR1 is MNHEY and CDR2 is SMNVEV (reference sequence). The CDR3 runs 14 residues. Losses at the gene ends were 5 bases for V and 2 bases for J; bases not matched to a gene: 3. The CDR3 DNA reads TGTGCCAGCAGTACTAGCGGGAACCCCTACGAGCAGTACTTC. Residues: CASSTSGNPYEQYF.

This chain joins TRBV6-1 and TRBJ2-7; unclear D gene. Germline-derived CDR1 and CDR2 are MNHNS and SASEGT. Trimming removed 7 bases from V and 7 bases from J, with 20 bases in between. The CDR3 loop spans 14 amino acids. CDR3 bases: TGTGCCAGCACGAAAGGCCCTACTCTGGGAGAGCAGTACTTC. This translates into CASTKGPTLGEQYF.

In DNA form, the CDR3 reads TGTGCCTGGAGTCTGGGGTACGAGCAGTACTTC. It specifies CAWSLGYEQYF. The rearrangement uses TRBV30 and TRBJ2-7; D is unclear. The CDR3 extends over 11 amino acids. Germline-derived CDR1 and CDR2 are GTSNPN and SVGIG (reference sequence). Trimming shortened V by 2 bases and J by 4 bases, and 6 bases separated the two germline ends.

The chain combines TRBV7-2 with TRBJ2-7; D possibly matches TRBD1 or TRBD2 (5 bases each). The CDR3 loop spans 14 amino acids. The V end lost 3 bases, the J end lost 2 bases, and 11 bases lay between the germline ends. Germline V gene sequence: CDR1 SGHTA, CDR2 FQGNSA. The DNA for the CDR3 is TGTGCCAGCAGCTTCATCCAGGGACCCTACGAGCAGTACTTC. Translation gives CASSFIQGPYEQYF. The entire variable domain, with the rest obtained from reference TRBV7-2 and TRBJ2-7, is as follows: GAGVSQSPSNKVTEKGKDVELRCDPISGHTALYWYRQSLGQGLEFLIYFQGNSAPDKSGLPSDRFSAERTGGSVSTLTIQRTQQEDSAVYLCASSFIQGPYEQYFGPGTRLTVT.

The rearrangement joins TRBV7-2 to TRBJ2-3; 9 bases align to TRBD2. The germline V gene has CDR1 SGHTA and CDR2 FQGNSA. V lost 3 bases to trimming and J lost 8 bases; unmatched junction nucleotides: 15. The CDR3 extends over 17 amino acids. The CDR3 sequence is CASSLRIGRVAGVTQYF. In DNA form, the CDR3 reads TGTGCCAGCAGCTTGCGGATAGGGAGGGTAGCGGGAGTTACGCAGTATTTT.

J is TRBJ1-1 and V is TRBV6-5; D might be TRBD1 (5 bases). The V gene's germline CDR1 is MNHEY and CDR2 SVGAGI. The CDR3 covers 12 residues. Trimming removed 8 bases from V and 5 bases from J, with 12 bases in between. This CDR3 reads CASERQRTEAFF. The CDR3 DNA sequence: TGTGCCAGCGAGAGACAGCGGACTGAAGCTTTCTTT.

This clone was counted a few times. The chain couples TRBV6-6 to TRBJ2-7, with no clear D. Trimming pared 2 bases from V and 3 bases from J, leaving 8 bases between. The germline V gene encodes CDR1 MNHNY and CDR2 SVGAGI (reference sequence). This CDR3 is built from 13 residues. In DNA form, the CDR3 reads TGTGCCAGCAGTTACATCGGCTACTACGAGCAGTACTTC. Its translation is CASSYIGYYEQYF.

The genes are TRBV9 and TRBJ1-3; unclear D gene. Germline CDR1 SGDLS, CDR2 YYNGEE. The CDR3 has 16 amino acids. The V end lost 0 bases, the J end lost 0 bases, and 10 bases lay between the germline ends. CDR3: CASSVERVLSGNTIYF. In DNA, the CDR3 is TGTGCCAGCAGCGTAGAACGGGTGCTCTCTGGAAACACCATATATTTT.

CDR3 DNA: TGTGCCAGCAGGGATACTAGCGGGATTAGCACAGATACGCAGTATTTT. Residues: CASRDTSGISTDTQYF. The chain recombines TRBV7-6 with TRBJ2-3; 10 nucleotides align to TRBD2. V trimming: 6 bases; J trimming: 0 bases; junction bases outside the gene matches: 6. Germline-derived CDR1 and CDR2 are SGHVS and FNYEAQ. The CDR3 has 16 residues. Together with reference TRBV7-6 and TRBJ2-3, the CDR3 gives the full variable domain: GAGVSQSPRYKVTKRGQDVALRCDPISGHVSLYWYRQALGQGPEFLTYFNYEAQQDKSGLPNDRFSAERPEGSISTLTIQRTEQRDSAMYRCASRDTSGISTDTQYFGPGTRLTVL.